The rows below give T cell receptor beta chains drawn from one sample of a study of T cells in Graves' hyperthyroidism and ophthalmopathy. From the multiplex PCR reads, TCRdb called clonotypes with MiXCR, one entry per CDR3 protein. Of a few hundred thousand distinct CDR3 sequences in the sample, more than 20% were seen once. The sequenced sample consisted of blood. The receptors stem from a young man with Graves' hyperthyroidism. Both conserved end residues are part of each CDR3. D genes are given only for firm matches. The size field is filled for only some rows; it gives once, few, many or a size class.

CASSLATSGGGGAETQYF TGTGCCAGCAGCTTAGCGACTAGCGGGGGGGGCGGGGCAGAGACCCAGTACTTC TRBV7-8 many TRBJ2-5 TRBD2
CASSRRPQLEEEDPYEQYF TGTGCCAGCAGTCGCCGTCCCCAACTTGAGGAGGAGGACCCCTACGAGCAGTACTTC TRBV28 many TRBJ2-7 NA
CASSTDRGHAGELFF TGTGCCAGCAGTACGGACAGGGGGCACGCCGGGGAGCTGTTTTTT TRBV7-7 many TRBJ2-2 TRBD1
CASSSPGGKGDTQYF TGTGCCAGCAGTTCCCCAGGGGGGAAAGGAGATACGCAGTATTTT TRBV6-5 NA TRBJ2-3 NA
CATLRTVSNYGYTF TGTGCCACCTTAAGGACTGTTTCTAACTATGGCTACACCTTC TRBV19 many TRBJ1-2 NA
CASSPGTVPYEQYF TGTGCCAGCAGTCCCGGGACAGTTCCCTACGAGCAGTACTTC TRBV28 many TRBJ2-7 TRBD1
CASSSGTTDGQYF TGTGCCAGCAGCTCGGGGACCACAGACGGGCAGTACTTC TRBV9 NA TRBJ2-7 NA
CASAQGRASNEQYF TGTGCCAGTGCCCAGGGGAGGGCCTCCAACGAGCAGTACTTC TRBV13 NA TRBJ2-7 NA
CASSAGGGGTYF TGTGCCAGCAGCGCAGGAGGAGGGGGGACGTACTTC TRBV7-9 NA TRBJ2-7 NA
CASMGGGDEQYF TGTGCCAGCATGGGCGGGGGGGACGAGCAGTACTTC TRBV12-3/TRBV12-4 few TRBJ2-7 TRBD2
CSAKKAYGYTF TGCAGTGCCAAGAAGGCCTATGGCTACACCTTC TRBV20-1 NA TRBJ1-2 NA
CASSFNSGANVLTF TGTGCCAGCAGTTTTAACTCTGGGGCCAACGTCCTGACTTTC TRBV28 many TRBJ2-6 NA
CASSESGRYQPQHF TGTGCCAGCAGTGAATCCGGCCGGTATCAGCCCCAGCATTTT TRBV25-1 many TRBJ1-5 NA
CASTMGGSSYGYTF TGTGCCAGTACCATGGGAGGGTCGAGCTATGGCTACACCTTC TRBV19 few TRBJ1-2 NA
CASSRPEETQYF TGTGCCAGCAGTCGACCGGAAGAGACCCAGTACTTC TRBV14 many TRBJ2-5 NA
CATGENTEAFF TGTGCTACCGGGGAGAACACTGAAGCTTTCTTT TRBV12-5 many TRBJ1-1 NA
CSAPGTPVGSYEQYF TGCAGTGCTCCTGGGACACCAGTAGGGAGCTACGAGCAGTACTTC TRBV20-1 many TRBJ2-7 NA
CASSPVQYTEAFF TGTGCCAGCAGCCCCGTCCAGTACACTGAAGCTTTCTTT TRBV12-3/TRBV12-4 many TRBJ1-1 NA